Following are 10 T cell receptor beta chains from one sample sequenced in a study of CD8 T cells in Susac syndrome. Random hexamers were used to reverse transcribe an amount of about 0.5 to 1 ug RNA. Each CDR3 protein gets one entry after TCRdb re-called the immunoSEQ multiplex PCR reads with MiXCR. The sample lists 200,000 to 250,000 distinct CDR3 sequences; around 95% were seen once. Material for sequencing was CD4+ T cells from PBMCs. The receptors originated from a human donor with multiple sclerosis.

The chain has TRBV20-1 and TRBJ2-1, with 9 bases fitting TRBD1. The V segment lost 5 bases and the J segment 10 bases; nucleotides outside the gene matches: 12. CDR1 is DFQATT, CDR2 SNEGSKA, per germline (reference sequence). The length of the CDR3 is 14 residues. As DNA, the CDR3 is TGCAGTGCTTTTCCCGGGACAGGGAACCGAGAGCAGTTCTTC. Protein product: CSAFPGTGNREQFF.

The V and J genes are TRBV20-1 and TRBJ1-1; D possibly corresponds to TRBD1 (5 bases). There are 13 residues in the CDR3. The V end was cut by 5 bases, the J end by 5 bases, with 15 bases between. Germline lookup yields CDR1 DFQATT and CDR2 SNEGSKA (reference sequence). The CDR3 DNA is TGCAGTGCTCCTGGGACGGGAGGGACTGAAGCTTTCTTT. Translated, it gives CSAPGTGGTEAFF.

The chain links TRBV2 to TRBJ2-3; 11 bases are shared with TRBD1. J was trimmed by 8 bases and V by 5 bases; bases with no gene match: 3. This CDR3 is 13 amino acids long. Germline CDR1 and CDR2: SNHLY and FYNNEI. The CDR3 nucleotides are TGTGCCAGCAGTCCCGGGACAGGGGGTACGCAGTATTTT. Its protein product is CASSPGTGGTQYF.

The chain links TRBV5-1 to TRBJ2-4; 13 bases fit TRBD2. The CDR3 has 16 amino acids. Germline CDR1 reads SGHRS; CDR2 reads YFSETQ. The V segment lost 4 bases and the J segment 8 bases; nucleotides outside the gene matches: 9. CDR3 region: CASSPRTSGSIHIQYF. DNA for the CDR3: TGCGCCAGCAGCCCGAGGACTAGCGGGAGTATTCACATTCAGTACTTC. The whole variable domain, filled in from reference TRBV5-1 and TRBJ2-4, reads KAGVTQTPRYLIKTRGQQVTLSCSPISGHRSVSWYQQTPGQGLQFLFEYFSETQRNKGNFPGRFSGRQFSNSRSEMNVSTLELGDSALYLCASSPRTSGSIHIQYFGAGTRLSVL.

This clonotype was recorded once. V usage is TRBV29-1 and J usage is TRBJ2-1, with 14 bases matching TRBD2. The CDR3 totals 15 residues. V lost 5 bases, J lost 7 bases, and 7 bases stayed unmatched. CDR1 and CDR2 from the germline V gene are SQVTM and ANQGSEA. CDR3: CSVLTGTSGRNEQFF. The DNA for the CDR3 is TGCAGCGTTCTTACCGGGACTAGCGGGAGAAATGAGCAGTTCTTC.

The CDR3 DNA reads as TGCGCCAGCAGCTTCTTGAGCGCGAGCTCCTACAATGAGCAGTTCTTC. Protein: CASSFLSASSYNEQFF. The chain employs TRBV5-1 and TRBJ2-1, with D uncertain. V lost 2 bases to trimming and J lost 0 bases, with 12 bases between them. The CDR3 contains 16 residues. Germline values: CDR1 SGHRS, CDR2 YFSETQ. Variable domain in full (rest from reference TRBV5-1 and TRBJ2-1): KAGVTQTPRYLIKTRGQQVTLSCSPISGHRSVSWYQQTPGQGLQFLFEYFSETQRNKGNFPGRFSGRQFSNSRSEMNVSTLELGDSALYLCASSFLSASSYNEQFFGPGTRLTVL.

The chain is built from TRBV6-2 or TRBV6-3 and TRBJ2-5; D remains ambiguous. V lost 0 bases, J lost 5 bases, and 7 bases lay in between. CDR1 and CDR2 (germline): MNHEY, SVGEGT. This CDR3 spans 13 amino acids. The CDR3 DNA follows: TGTGCCAGCAGTTACTCATCATTCGAGACCCAGTACTTC. Residues: CASSYSSFETQYF.

V usage is TRBV19 and J usage is TRBJ1-2; D may be TRBD1 (5 bases). In germline, CDR1 is LNHDA, CDR2 SQIVND (reference sequence). The CDR3 has 15 amino acids. V gave up 3 bases and J gave up 7 bases, with 18 bases separating them. CDR3 region: CASSIRGPSAIGYTF. DNA of the CDR3: TGTGCCAGTAGTATCCGGGGACCGTCGGCTATTGGCTACACCTTC.

The V gene is TRBV28, the J gene TRBJ2-3, with 11 bases lining up with TRBD1. With V trimmed by 6 bases and J by 4 bases, 3 bases remained unmatched. CDR1 MDHEN and CDR2 SYDVKM come from the germline V gene. The CDR3 totals 14 residues. The CDR3 DNA is TGTGCCAGCAGCCGGACAGGGGGCGCAGATACGCAGTATTTT. Translating gives CASSRTGGADTQYF.

This chain joins TRBV20-1 and TRBJ2-7; 11 positions agree with TRBD2. The CDR3 is made up of 13 amino acids. V lost 6 bases, J lost 2 bases, and 3 bases stayed unmatched. Looked up from germline, CDR1 is DFQATT and CDR2 is SNEGSKA (reference sequence). The CDR3 DNA reads as TGCAGTGCCCAGACTAGCGGGGCCTACGAGCAGTACTTC. Translation gives CSAQTSGAYEQYF.